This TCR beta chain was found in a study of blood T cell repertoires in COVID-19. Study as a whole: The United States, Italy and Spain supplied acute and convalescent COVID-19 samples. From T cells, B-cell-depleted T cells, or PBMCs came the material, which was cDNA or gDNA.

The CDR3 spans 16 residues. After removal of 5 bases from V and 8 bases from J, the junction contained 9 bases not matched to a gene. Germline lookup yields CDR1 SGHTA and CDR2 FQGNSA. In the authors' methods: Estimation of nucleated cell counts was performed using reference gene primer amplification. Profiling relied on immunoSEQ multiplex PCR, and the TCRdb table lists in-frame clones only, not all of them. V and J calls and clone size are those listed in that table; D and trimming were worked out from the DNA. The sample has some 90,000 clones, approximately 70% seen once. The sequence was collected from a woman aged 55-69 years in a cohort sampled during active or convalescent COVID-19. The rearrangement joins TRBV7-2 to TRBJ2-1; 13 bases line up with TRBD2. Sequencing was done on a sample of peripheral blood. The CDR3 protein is CASSIQGTSGAYEQFF. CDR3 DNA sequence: TGTGCCAGCAGCATACAAGGGACTAGCGGGGCCTATGAGCAGTTCTTC.